This TCR beta chain is from a study of post-analysis software for immune sequencing data. The wider study: Relapsing-remitting, secondary progressive and progressive-relapsing courses of multiple sclerosis were included. Findings of the study overall: Compared with controls, patients had more of 4 or 5 TRBV segments, including TRBV5-6, TRBV5-1 and TRBV20-1. Samples prepared in the same batch strongly co-clustered by F measure. Patients with multiple sclerosis recorded significantly lower normalized Chao1 diversity than controls, the study found.

There are a few counts of this clonotype. Its antigen is currently unknown. Unique molecular identifiers featured in each of the TCR beta cDNA libraries. cDNA molecules numbering roughly 500,000 came from roughly 1 to 10 million T cells. One entry per CDR3 protein results from TCRdb running MiXCR on the PCR reads. The sample holds some 800,000 distinct CDR3 sequences, about 43% seen once. From germline, CDR1 is KGHDR and CDR2 SFDVKD. The V and J ends lost 1 base and 4 bases respectively, with 15 bases between them. The CDR3 has 16 residues. Sequences were obtained from blood. The V call is TRBV24-1, the J call TRBJ2-5; D call uncertain. The TCR originated in a girl under 18 with multiple sclerosis. The CDR3 here is CATSDLSHGLRETQYF. The CDR3 DNA is TGTGCCACCAGTGATTTAAGTCACGGGCTAAGAGAGACCCAGTACTTC.